This T cell receptor (beta chain) was sequenced during a study of blood T cell repertoires in COVID-19. Looking at the study overall: From T cells, B-cell-depleted T cells, or PBMCs came the material, which was cDNA or gDNA.

TCRdb's table, derived via immunoSEQ multiplex PCR, lists solely in-frame clones and lacks some. The sample gives about 180,000 clones, about 82% of which show up once; about 8.6% is in the top ten. Which cohort a participant joined came from the clinical history participants gave. V lost 5 bases, J lost 10 bases, and 6 bases stayed unmatched. Germline loops: CDR1 SGHTA, CDR2 FQGTGA. This CDR3 has 13 amino acids. Sequencing was performed on PBMCs or T cells enriched from blood (not recorded which). The TCR was taken from a woman between 25 and 40 years old who had recovered from COVID-19. This chain connects TRBV7-3 to TRBJ1-4; TRBD1 agrees at 8 bases. The CDR3 loop reads CASSPSGGGKLFF. The CDR3 DNA reads as TGTGCCAGCAGCCCCTCAGGGGGCGGAAAACTGTTTTTT.